This TCR beta chain is drawn from a study of T cells after yellow fever vaccination. Background on the study: Fractions with few cells were prepared using SMART-Seq v4 Ultra Low Input. Points from the study as a whole: Abundant clonotypes from the bulk population could contaminate FACS-sorted repertoires. When the response was secondary, it was weaker but reached its peak faster, day 5 versus 15.

Concerning this clonotype itself: Its antigen is as yet unknown.

The study made its TCR cDNA through 5'RACE template switching. That step introduced a universal primer site along with UMIs. TCRdb re-called the 5' RACE reads through MiXCR, storing one row per CDR3 protein. The table records about 430,000 distinct CDR3 sequences, around a sixth of them present only once. CDR3 length: 12 amino acids. V lost 2 bases to trimming and J lost 7 bases, with 8 bases between them. CDR1 is MDHEN and CDR2 is SYDVKM in the germline V gene. The starting material was PBMCs, obtained before the yellow fever booster vaccination. This sequence originates from a man younger than 35 who received the YFV17D yellow fever vaccine. The rearrangement uses TRBV28 and TRBJ1-1, with no clear D. CDR3 DNA: TGTGCCAGCAGTTTAGGTCACCATGAAGCTTTCTTT. Its protein is CASSLGHHEAFF. Filled out from reference TRBV28 and TRBJ1-1, the complete variable domain reads DVKVTQSSRYLVKRTGEKVFLECVQDMDHENMFWYRQDPGLGLRLIYFSYDVKMKEKGDIPEGYSVSREKKERFSLILESASTNQTSMYLCASSLGHHEAFFGQGTRLTVV.